The T cell receptor beta chain described here comes from a study of graft-versus-host responses after intestinal transplantation. Germline CDR1 is KGHSH and CDR2 is LQKENI. The germline V and J ends were trimmed by 2 bases and 10 bases, with 12 bases remaining between them. This CDR3 has 13 amino acids. TCRdb's copy holds only in-frame clones and misses some; the assay was immunoSEQ multiplex PCR. The data hold 35,000 to 50,000 clones, with just under 95% observed a single time. This clonotype was obtained from a human patient who received an intestinal transplant, so some T cells may come from the graft donor. The sequenced sample was PBMCs, obtained about 350 days after intestinal transplant. The chain is built from TRBV18 and TRBJ2-1, with D tentatively TRBD2 (5 bases). Written as DNA, the CDR3 is TGTGCCAGCTCACCAGGGTTTCGGGAAGAGCAGTTCTTC. It encodes CASSPGFREEQFF.